Each of the 13 T cell receptor beta chains below was sequenced from the same sample in a study of blood T cell repertoires in COVID-19. TCRdb's copy holds only in-frame clones and misses some; the assay was immunoSEQ multiplex PCR. Of 150,000 to 200,000 clones in the sample, 85% to 90% were seen once. The specimen was peripheral blood. These receptors were collected from a woman aged 18-29 years who had recovered from COVID-19.

The rearrangement joins TRBV19 to TRBJ2-7; 8 nucleotides match TRBD1. Germline-derived CDR1 and CDR2 are LNHDA and SQIVND (reference sequence). Germline trimming cut 6 bases from V and 0 bases from J; bases unmatched to any gene: 7. The CDR3 runs 15 residues. The CDR3 DNA follows: TGTGCCAGTAGAGACAGGGGTTCAACCTCCTACGAGCAGTACTTC. Residues: CASRDRGSTSYEQYF.

This clone showed up just a few times. The J gene is TRBJ1-5, the V gene TRBV7-9; no clear D. V shed 1 base and J shed 7 bases, with 5 bases lying between them. The germline CDR1 and CDR2 sequences are SEHNR and FQNEAQ (reference sequence). This CDR3 is built from 12 residues. CDR3 in amino acids: CASSLGVQPQHF. CDR3 nucleotides: TGTGCCAGCAGCTTAGGCGTACAGCCCCAGCATTTT.

This clone was seen only once. The chain combines TRBV27 with TRBJ1-1, with a tentative D call TRBD1 (6 bases). There are 15 residues in the CDR3. Germline CDR1 and CDR2: MNHEY and SMNVEV (reference sequence). Trimming left V 0 bases short and J 5 bases short, with 13 bases between. The CDR3 DNA is TGTGCCAGCAGTTTATCGACAGGTTACTATACTGAAGCTTTCTTT. Translated, it gives CASSLSTGYYTEAFF.

V usage is TRBV6-5 and J usage is TRBJ1-5, with TRBD1 matching 7 bases. Germline CDR1 reads MNHEY; CDR2 reads SVGAGI. CDR3 length: 14 amino acids. Unmatched junction bases numbered 6, after V lost 4 bases and J lost 6 bases. The CDR3 loop is CASSLRQGGQPQHF. In nucleotides, the CDR3 is TGTGCCAGCAGTTTACGACAGGGAGGTCAGCCCCAGCATTTT.

V and J are TRBV28 and TRBJ1-2; weak D call: TRBD1 (6 bases). CDR3 length equals 15 residues. Germline assignment: CDR1 MDHEN and CDR2 SYDVKM. Trimming cost V 5 bases and J 2 bases, with 15 bases left between them. The CDR3 is CASSPGQSWNYGYTF. As DNA, the CDR3 is TGTGCCAGCAGTCCAGGACAGTCGTGGAACTATGGCTACACCTTC.

The rearrangement links TRBV7-3 to TRBJ1-1, with D possibly matching TRBD1 (5 bases). Trimming removed 5 bases at V and 2 bases at J, with 9 bases between. Germline assignment: CDR1 SGHTA and CDR2 FQGTGA. The CDR3 is 13 residues long. The CDR3 region has the DNA TGTGCCAGCAGCGGACAATCTAACACTGAAGCTTTCTTT. Its protein product is CASSGQSNTEAFF.

The CDR3 DNA is TGTGCCATCAGTGAGAGGGGCGCACCAAACACTGAAGCTTTCTTT. Amino acids: CAISERGAPNTEAFF. This rearrangement joins TRBV10-3 to TRBJ1-1, with D perhaps TRBD1 (5 bases). Germline CDR1 and CDR2: ENHRY and SYGVKD. CDR3 size: 15 residues. V shed 2 bases and J shed 2 bases, with 12 bases lying between them.

V gene TRBV27 combines with J gene TRBJ2-7, with D possibly matching TRBD1 (6 bases). The V and J ends lost 0 bases and 0 bases respectively, with 12 bases between them. The CDR3 sequence is 16 residues long. Per the germline V gene, CDR1 is MNHEY and CDR2 is SMNVEV (reference sequence). The CDR3 spells CASSLSTGRSSYEQYF. The CDR3 nucleotides are TGTGCCAGCAGTTTATCCACAGGGAGAAGCTCCTACGAGCAGTACTTC.

The gene calls are TRBV6-5 and TRBJ1-4, with D possibly TRBD1 on 5 matching bases. The CDR3 loop spans 15 amino acids. With 2 bases removed from V and 0 bases from J, the gap between germline ends came to 7 bases. The germline CDR1 and CDR2 sequences are MNHEY and SVGAGI. The chain's CDR3 is CASSYQGATNEKLFF. In nucleotides, the CDR3 is TGTGCCAGCAGTTACCAGGGCGCAACTAATGAAAAACTGTTTTTT.

The table lists this clone with a count of one. This rearrangement joins TRBV20-1 to TRBJ2-1; the D is unclear. Germline values: CDR1 DFQATT, CDR2 SNEGSKA (reference sequence). CDR3 length: 11 amino acids. In nucleotides, the CDR3 is TGCCTCTCGAGGAATGGCGATGAGCAGTTCTTC. The encoded protein is CLSRNGDEQFF.

The chain joins TRBV5-1 to TRBJ1-4, with 8 bases aligning to TRBD1. V gave up 4 bases and J gave up 7 bases; unmatched junction bases: 9. The CDR3 runs to 15 residues. The germline gives CDR1 SGHRS, CDR2 YFSETQ. This CDR3 reads CASSQRQGAGEKLFF. Here the CDR3 DNA reads TGCGCCAGCAGCCAACGTCAGGGGGCAGGTGAAAAACTGTTTTTT.

V usage is TRBV9 and J usage is TRBJ1-6; D is unresolved. Germline assignment: CDR1 SGDLS and CDR2 YYNGEE. The germline V and J ends were trimmed by 1 base and 4 bases, with 3 bases remaining between them. This CDR3 has 13 amino acids. CDR3 loop: CASSVQYNSPLHF. The DNA for the CDR3 is TGTGCCAGCAGCGTACAATATAATTCACCCCTCCACTTT.

The CDR3 coding sequence is TGTGCCAGCAGCTTAGTTCGGAGCTATGGCTACACCTTC. Translated, it gives CASSLVRSYGYTF. V is TRBV7-9 and J is TRBJ1-2, with D unclear. This CDR3 comprises 13 residues. V shed 1 base and J shed 4 bases, with 7 bases lying between them. Germline V gives CDR1 SEHNR, CDR2 FQNEAQ (reference sequence).